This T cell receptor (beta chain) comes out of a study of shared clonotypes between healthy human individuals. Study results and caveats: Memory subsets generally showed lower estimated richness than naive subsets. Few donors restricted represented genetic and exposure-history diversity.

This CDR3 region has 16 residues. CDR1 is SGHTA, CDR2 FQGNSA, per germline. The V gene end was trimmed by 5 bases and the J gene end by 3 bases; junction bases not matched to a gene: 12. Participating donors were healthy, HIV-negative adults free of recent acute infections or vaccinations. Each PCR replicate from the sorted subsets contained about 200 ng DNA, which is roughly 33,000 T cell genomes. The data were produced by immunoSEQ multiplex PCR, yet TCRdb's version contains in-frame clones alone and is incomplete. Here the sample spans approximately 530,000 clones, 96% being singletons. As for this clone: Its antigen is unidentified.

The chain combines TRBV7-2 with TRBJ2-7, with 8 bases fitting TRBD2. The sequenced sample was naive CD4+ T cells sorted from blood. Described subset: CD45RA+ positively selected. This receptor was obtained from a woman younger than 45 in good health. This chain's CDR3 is CASSDGWGAGGYEQYF. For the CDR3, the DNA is TGTGCCAGCAGCGATGGGTGGGGCGCGGGGGGCTACGAGCAGTACTTC.